Shown below are 4 T cell receptor beta chains from a single sample sequenced in a study of T cell changes during pregnancy in multiple sclerosis. Method: immunoSEQ multiplex PCR; TCRdb's copy keeps in-frame clones and lacks some. The sample holds around 65,000 clones, 90% seen once. Sequencing was performed on peripheral blood, taken in the first trimester of pregnancy. These receptors came from a female donor in good health, enrolled as a control in a pregnancy study.

The chain couples TRBV6-5 to TRBJ2-2, with 10 bases aligning to TRBD2. This CDR3 is built from 15 residues. The J segment lost 7 bases and the V segment lost 7 bases, leaving 9 bases of the junction unmatched. Germline CDR1 MNHEY, CDR2 SVGAGI. In DNA form, the CDR3 reads TGTGCCAGCACCTATACTAGCGGGAAGATCGGGGAGCTGTTTTTT. This gives the protein CASTYTSGKIGELFF.

This clone appeared a single time. V gene TRBV5-1 combines with J gene TRBJ2-1, with 16 bases that match TRBD2. V lost 4 bases to trimming and J lost 10 bases; unmatched junction nucleotides: 8. The CDR3 is 16 amino acids. CDR1 and CDR2 (germline): SGHRS, YFSETQ. CDR3 in amino acids: CASSGTSGGVNREQFF. The CDR3 nucleotides are TGCGCCAGCAGCGGGACTAGCGGGGGGGTTAATCGGGAGCAGTTCTTC.

The V call is TRBV7-2, the J call TRBJ1-2, with a weak D call TRBD1 (5 bases). With 1 base removed from V and 4 bases from J, the gap between germline ends came to 13 bases. The V gene's germline CDR1 is SGHTA and CDR2 FQGNSA. There are 15 residues in the CDR3. The chain's CDR3 is CASSLGGTGSYGYTF. CDR3 nucleotide sequence: TGTGCCAGCAGCTTAGGGGGAACAGGAAGCTATGGCTACACCTTC.

The chain combines TRBV2 with TRBJ1-1; no clear D. The CDR3 is 14 residues long. V lost 6 bases and J 4 bases, leaving 15 bases between the germline ends. Germline CDR1 reads SNHLY; CDR2 reads FYNNEI. The CDR3 is CASRLSGSSTEAFF. CDR3 nucleotide sequence: TGTGCCAGCAGACTCTCGGGGTCGAGCACTGAAGCTTTCTTT.